The entry below describes one T cell receptor beta chain. The antigen is unknown. The sample contains more than one DNA sequence encoding this CDR3. It was with 60 Vbeta and 13 Jbeta primers that the PCR ran. The table came from immunoSEQ multiplex PCR; TCRdb's copy has only in-frame clones and leaves some out. Of some 220,000 clones in the sample, around four fifths were seen once. The data originate from a study of cytomegalovirus exposure and HLA in healthy donors. Study context: HLA-typed donors contributed around 85 million unique TCRs, which were held in an early data release.

Study-wide results and caveats: V- and J-gene trimming in TCR beta was tied to a missense DCLRE1C variant by an analysis performed later. What a later analysis reportedly showed was that an Asian-associated ancestry cluster had fewer N-insertions than the roughly 720-donor mean. The study listed roughly 160 cytomegalovirus-associated TCR beta chains.

Germline V CDR1 and CDR2: ENHRY, SYGVKD. The CDR3 spans 12 residues. Trimming cost V 8 bases and J 4 bases; bases outside gene matches: 2. This receptor was taken from a boy younger than 18 in good health and CMV-seronegative. Sample: PBMCs. The chain recombines TRBV10-3 with TRBJ1-5; 7 bases agree with TRBD1. The CDR3 region has the DNA TGTGCCATCTCACAGGGGAATCAGCCCCAGCATTTT. Translated, it gives CAISQGNQPQHF.